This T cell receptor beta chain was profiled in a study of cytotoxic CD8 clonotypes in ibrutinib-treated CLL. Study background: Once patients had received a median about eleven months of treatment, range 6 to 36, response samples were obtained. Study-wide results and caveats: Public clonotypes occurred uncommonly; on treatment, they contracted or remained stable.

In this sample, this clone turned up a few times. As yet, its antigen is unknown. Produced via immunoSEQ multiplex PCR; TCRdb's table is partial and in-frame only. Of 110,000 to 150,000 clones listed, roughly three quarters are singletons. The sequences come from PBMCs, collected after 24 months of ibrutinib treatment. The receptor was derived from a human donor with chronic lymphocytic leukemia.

CDR3 nucleotides: TGTGCCAGCAGTTTACAAGGACCGGGGCAAGCTTTCTTT. Residues: CASSLQGPGQAFF. The rearrangement joins TRBV28 to TRBJ1-1; a possible D gene is TRBD1 (5 bases). V shed 2 bases and J shed 9 bases, with 13 bases lying between them. Germline V gene lookup returns CDR1 MDHEN and CDR2 SYDVKM. The CDR3 runs 13 residues.